Listed below are T cell receptor beta chains from one sample, sequenced in a study of shared clonotypes between healthy human individuals. Sequencing used immunoSEQ multiplex PCR; TCRdb keeps in-frame clones, though not all of them. The data show around 2,000,000 clones, with about 95% seen just once and approximately 0.13% held by the top ten. What was sequenced was naive CD4+ T cells sorted from blood. The receptors were sampled from a man between 18 and 35 years old in good health. The CDR3 runs from the conserved cysteine through the conserved F or W. The D gene is left open where the match is weak. Rows may omit the clone size; those that give it use once, few, many or a size class.

clone_size,cdr3_length,j_call,v_call,d_call,cdr3_nt,cdr3_aa
NA,14,TRBJ2-7,TRBV28,NA,TGTGCCAGCACTTCGACAGGTAAAACCTACGAGCAGTACTTC,CASTSTGKTYEQYF
few,14,TRBJ2-7,TRBV7-3,NA,TGTGCCAGCAGCCGGGGACAAGGGGGCTACGAGCAGTACTTC,CASSRGQGGYEQYF
NA,13,TRBJ2-5,TRBV9,NA,TGTGCCAGCAGCGTATCCCCCTCAGAGACCCAGTACTTC,CASSVSPSETQYF
NA,15,TRBJ2-7,TRBV18,TRBD1,TGTGCCAGCTCGCCAGACAGGGCAGCCTCCTACGAGCAGTACTTC,CASSPDRAASYEQYF
NA,16,TRBJ1-2,TRBV18,TRBD1,TGTGCCAGCTCACCATCCCTCAATGACAGGGATGGTGGCTACACCTTC,CASSPSLNDRDGGYTF
NA,15,TRBJ2-3,TRBV7-3,NA,TGTGCCAGCAGCCCCCAAGGCCAGCGCACAGATACGCAGTATTTT,CASSPQGQRTDTQYF
NA,13,TRBJ1-1,TRBV14,NA,TGTGCCAGCCGGCGTTCAGGGGAAACTGAAGCTTTCTTT,CASRRSGETEAFF
NA,15,TRBJ1-1,TRBV18,NA,TGTGCCAGCTCACCAAGGAACGGACCAGACACTGAAGCTTTCTTT,CASSPRNGPDTEAFF
NA,18,TRBJ1-4,TRBV19,TRBD1,TGTGCCAGTAGTATAGGGATGCTGGACAGGGTTTCCCTGGAAAAACTGTTTTTT,CASSIGMLDRVSLEKLFF
NA,15,TRBJ2-5,TRBV9,TRBD1,TGTGCCAGCAGCGGGACAGGGGCAGGGAGAGAGACCCAGTACTTC,CASSGTGAGRETQYF
NA,13,TRBJ1-4,TRBV10-3,NA,TGTGCCATCAGCGCGACAGCTAATGAAAAACTGTTTTTT,CAISATANEKLFF
many,15,TRBJ2-4,TRBV29-1,NA,TGCAGCGTTGAAGATCCGCAACTAGCCAAAAACATTCAGTACTTC,CSVEDPQLAKNIQYF
NA,13,TRBJ2-5,TRBV30,TRBD2,TGTGCCTGGAGGTTAGCGGGGCAAGAGACCCAGTACTTC,CAWRLAGQETQYF
once,14,TRBJ2-7,TRBV11-1,TRBD2,TGTGCCAGCAGGCACGCAGCGGGGGGCTACGAGCAGTACTTC,CASRHAAGGYEQYF
few,13,TRBJ1-5,TRBV10-3,NA,TGTGCCATCAGTGGGGACAGCAATCAGCCCCAGCATTTT,CAISGDSNQPQHF
NA,14,TRBJ1-2,TRBV28,TRBD1,TGTGCCAGCAGTTCTGACAGGGGGATCTATGGCTACACCTTC,CASSSDRGIYGYTF
NA,14,TRBJ2-3,TRBV6-5,NA,TGTGCCAGCAGCCAGGGGACCCCCACAGATACGCAGTATTTT,CASSQGTPTDTQYF
NA,14,TRBJ2-1,TRBV6-5,TRBD2,TGTGCCAGCAGCCCGGGACTAGCTTTCAATGAGCAGTTCTTC,CASSPGLAFNEQFF
NA,15,TRBJ2-2,TRBV6-5,TRBD1,TGTGCCAGCAGTTATTGGACAGGGGCCACCGGGGAGCTGTTTTTT,CASSYWTGATGELFF
NA,12,TRBJ1-2,TRBV28,NA,TGTGCCAGCAGTTTGGGCCGGGGAGGCTACACCTTC,CASSLGRGGYTF
NA,16,TRBJ2-1,TRBV6-5,NA,TGTGCCAGCAGTTTCAGGGGACCTAGCTCCTACAATGAGCAGTTCTTC,CASSFRGPSSYNEQFF
NA,15,TRBJ1-5,TRBV2,NA,TGTGCCAGCAAGAAGGGGGACCGTTCCAATCAGCCCCAGCATTTT,CASKKGDRSNQPQHF
NA,14,TRBJ2-1,TRBV10-1,NA,TGCGCCAGCAGTGAGTCGCGCGGGTACAATGAGCAGTTCTTC,CASSESRGYNEQFF
NA,17,TRBJ2-7,TRBV5-6,NA,TGTGCCAGCAGCCAGTTTTGGAGAAGACAGGGAGGTCACGAGCAGTACTTC,CASSQFWRRQGGHEQYF
NA,15,TRBJ2-1,TRBV9,NA,TGTGCCAGCAGCGTAGTGGGTAGCGGTTACAATGAGCAGTTCTTC,CASSVVGSGYNEQFF
NA,14,TRBJ1-1,TRBV6-5,NA,TGTGCCAGCAGTTACTCGGGGACTGCTATTGGAGCTTTCTTT,CASSYSGTAIGAFF
NA,16,TRBJ1-4,TRBV4-1,TRBD1,TGCGCCAGCAGCCAGGCGGGGACAGGGGGTTCGCGAAAACTGTTTTTT,CASSQAGTGGSRKLFF
NA,15,TRBJ1-5,TRBV18,TRBD1,TGTGCCAGCTCACAAAACGGACAGGGCAGTCAGCCCCAGCATTTT,CASSQNGQGSQPQHF
NA,15,TRBJ2-1,TRBV30,TRBD1,TGTGCCTGGAGTCGGGACAGAAGCTCCTACAATGAGCAGTTCTTC,CAWSRDRSSYNEQFF
NA,15,TRBJ2-1,TRBV5-1,TRBD2,TGCGCCAGCAGCGTGACTAGCGGGGGGGCCAGTGAGCAGTTCTTC,CASSVTSGGASEQFF
NA,15,TRBJ2-7,TRBV19,TRBD1,TGTGCCAGTAGTCTAATCTACCGGGACAGCAACGAGCAGTACTTC,CASSLIYRDSNEQYF
NA,14,TRBJ1-1,TRBV30,NA,TGTGCCTGGAGTGTATACCGAGAAGCCCCTGAAGCTTTCTTT,CAWSVYREAPEAFF
once,19,TRBJ2-1,TRBV5-4,TRBD1,TGTGCCAGCAGCTCAAGTTCCGGAATCGCTTACAGGGGAAGGGGTGAGCAGTTCTTC,CASSSSSGIAYRGRGEQFF
NA,11,TRBJ2-7,TRBV18,NA,TGTGCCAGCTCACGAGATAGAGAGCAGTACTTC,CASSRDREQYF
NA,15,TRBJ2-7,TRBV11-2,TRBD1,TGTGCCAGCAGCTTAGAAACAGGGGTGCCCTACGAGCAGTACTTC,CASSLETGVPYEQYF
NA,14,TRBJ1-1,TRBV11-1,TRBD1,TGTGCCAGCAGCTTAGGACGGGGGACAGCTGAAGCTTTCTTT,CASSLGRGTAEAFF
NA,16,TRBJ2-1,TRBV6-1,TRBD2,TGTGCCAGCAGTGAGAGTAGCGGGAGTTTCTACAATGAGCAGTTCTTC,CASSESSGSFYNEQFF
NA,15,TRBJ2-7,TRBV9,NA,TGTGCCAGCAGCGTAGCGTATCCGAGCTCCTACGAGCAGTACTTC,CASSVAYPSSYEQYF
NA,14,TRBJ2-3,TRBV5-1,NA,TGCGCCAGCAGCTTCCGGGACAACACAGATACGCAGTATTTT,CASSFRDNTDTQYF
NA,14,TRBJ1-5,TRBV30,NA,TGTGCCTGGAGTGATGGCTATAGCAATCAGCCCCAGCATTTT,CAWSDGYSNQPQHF
NA,15,TRBJ2-5,TRBV7-2,NA,TGTGCCAGCTCCCTTAGTGGCAGTTACCAAGAGACCCAGTACTTC,CASSLSGSYQETQYF
NA,12,TRBJ2-7,TRBV6-1,TRBD1,TGTGCCAGCACTTCAGGGGGTAACGAGCAGTACTTC,CASTSGGNEQYF
NA,15,TRBJ2-3,TRBV10-1,TRBD1,TGCGCCAGCAGTACGGGACAGGGGTACACAGATACGCAGTATTTT,CASSTGQGYTDTQYF
NA,15,TRBJ2-3,TRBV11-2,TRBD1,TGTGCCAGCAGCCCGGGACAGGGGAGAGCAGATACGCAGTATTTT,CASSPGQGRADTQYF
NA,14,TRBJ1-6,TRBV6-5,NA,TGTGCCAGCAGTCTGGACAGCAATAATTCACCCCTCCACTTT,CASSLDSNNSPLHF
NA,17,TRBJ2-3,TRBV5-1,TRBD2,TGCGCCAGCAGCTTCGGGACTAGTACGTGGAGCACAGATACGCAGTATTTT,CASSFGTSTWSTDTQYF
once,16,TRBJ2-1,TRBV2,NA,TGTGCCAGCAGCTCGTCGGGACACCGATTTAACAATGAGCAGTTCTTC,CASSSSGHRFNNEQFF
NA,17,TRBJ1-5,TRBV28,TRBD1,TGTGCCAGCAGGCCTCCGGGACAGGGGTTTGGCAATCAGCCCCAGCATTTT,CASRPPGQGFGNQPQHF
NA,16,TRBJ2-1,TRBV30,NA,TGTGCCTGGAGCAAACCCAGGCGGACAGATTACAATGAGCAGTTCTTC,CAWSKPRRTDYNEQFF
NA,12,TRBJ1-5,TRBV28,NA,TGTGCCAGTACGAGTAGCAATCAGCCCCAGCATTTT,CASTSSNQPQHF
NA,15,TRBJ2-3,TRBV7-9,NA,TGTGCCAGCAGCTTCCTACTAGATCGCACAGATACGCAGTATTTT,CASSFLLDRTDTQYF
NA,15,TRBJ2-7,TRBV6-5,NA,TGTGCCAGCAGTTACTCGAAGGTGCAGACCTACGAGCAGTACTTC,CASSYSKVQTYEQYF
NA,14,TRBJ2-1,TRBV2,TRBD2,TGTGCCAGCCTTCCTAGCGGATGGCGCAATGAGCAGTTCTTC,CASLPSGWRNEQFF
NA,15,TRBJ1-1,TRBV7-9,TRBD1,TGTGCCAGCAGCAAACTACAGGGGGCGAACACTGAAGCTTTCTTT,CASSKLQGANTEAFF
NA,14,TRBJ2-3,TRBV7-3,TRBD2,TGTGCCAGCAGCTTAGGGACTAGCGAAAATACGCAGTATTTT,CASSLGTSENTQYF
NA,13,TRBJ1-4,TRBV10-2,NA,TGCGCCAGCAGTGAGCTCGGGGGAAGGAAACTGTTTTTT,CASSELGGRKLFF
NA,15,TRBJ1-1,TRBV6-6,TRBD1,TGTGCCAGCCACCCCCCCGGGACAGGGGCGGCTGAAGCTTTCTTT,CASHPPGTGAAEAFF
NA,15,TRBJ1-5,TRBV5-4,NA,TGTGCCAGCAGCGTGGGGGGAATTAGCAATCAGCCCCAGCATTTT,CASSVGGISNQPQHF
once,13,TRBJ1-1,TRBV5-1,NA,TGCGCCAGCAGGCGGGGGATGAACACTGAAGCTTTCTTT,CASRRGMNTEAFF
NA,13,TRBJ1-4,TRBV30,NA,TGTGCCTGGAGTGCCAGGGTCGGAGAAAAACTGTTTTTT,CAWSARVGEKLFF